The sample holds a few counts of the clone carrying this T cell receptor beta chain. Its antigen is still unknown. These data are taken from a study of T cell repertoires in cytomegalovirus infection. A single record per CDR3 protein comes from TCRdb applying MiXCR to the reads. Of approximately 770,000 distinct CDR3 sequences detected, around 29% appear once; the ten largest clones hold around 14%. The clonotype comes from a human donor in good health (CMV status not recorded). Some clones in this sample may be carry-over from other donors' samples. Source: cultured CD8+ T cells from PBMCs, taken from culture after CMV antigen stimulation.

CDR3 nucleotide sequence: TGTGCCAGCAGTTCCGGGACTAGCGGGTGGAGCACAGATACGCAGTATTTT. Amino acids: CASSSGTSGWSTDTQYF. V gene TRBV28 combines with J gene TRBJ2-3; 12 bases map to TRBD2. J lost 0 bases, V lost 4 bases, and 5 bases had no gene match. The CDR3 runs to 17 residues. Germline CDR1 reads MDHEN; CDR2 reads SYDVKM.